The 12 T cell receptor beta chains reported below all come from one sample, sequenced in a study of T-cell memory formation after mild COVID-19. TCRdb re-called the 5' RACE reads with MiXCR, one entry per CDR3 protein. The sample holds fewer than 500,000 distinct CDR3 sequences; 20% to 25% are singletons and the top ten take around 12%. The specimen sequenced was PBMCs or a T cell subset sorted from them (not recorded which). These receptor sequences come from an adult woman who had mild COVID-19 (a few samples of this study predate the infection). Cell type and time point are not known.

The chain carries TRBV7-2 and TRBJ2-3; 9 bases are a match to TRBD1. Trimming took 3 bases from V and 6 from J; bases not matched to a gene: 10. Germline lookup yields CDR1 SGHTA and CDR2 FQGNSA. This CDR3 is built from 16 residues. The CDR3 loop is CASSFPDRGQGDTQYF. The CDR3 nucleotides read TGTGCCAGCAGCTTCCCGGACAGGGGACAAGGGGATACGCAGTATTTT.

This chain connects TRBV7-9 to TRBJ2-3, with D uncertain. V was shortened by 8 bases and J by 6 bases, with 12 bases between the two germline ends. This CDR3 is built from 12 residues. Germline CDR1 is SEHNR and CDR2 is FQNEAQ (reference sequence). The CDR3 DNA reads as TGTGCCAGCTCCGACCCTGGGGATACGCAGTATTTT. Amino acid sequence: CASSDPGDTQYF.

The CDR3 here is CASSLGTSGRIGELFF. For the CDR3, the DNA is TGTGCCAGCAGCTTAGGGACTAGCGGGAGAATCGGGGAGCTGTTTTTT. The chain combines TRBV7-9 with TRBJ2-2; 13 bases fit TRBD2. Germline-derived CDR1 and CDR2 are SEHNR and FQNEAQ (reference sequence). The CDR3 spans 16 residues. V lost 1 base and J lost 7; bases outside the gene matches: 3.

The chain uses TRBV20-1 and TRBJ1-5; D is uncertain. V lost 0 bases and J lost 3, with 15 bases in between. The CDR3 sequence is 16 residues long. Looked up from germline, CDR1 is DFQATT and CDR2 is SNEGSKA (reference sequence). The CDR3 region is CSARDRTSPLNQPQHF. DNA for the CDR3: TGCAGTGCTAGAGATCGGACCTCTCCCCTCAATCAGCCCCAGCATTTT.

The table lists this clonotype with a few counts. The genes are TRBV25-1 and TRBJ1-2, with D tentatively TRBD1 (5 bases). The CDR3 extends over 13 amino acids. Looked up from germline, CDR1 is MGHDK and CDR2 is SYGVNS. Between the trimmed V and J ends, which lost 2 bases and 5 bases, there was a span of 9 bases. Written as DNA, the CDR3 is TGTGCCAGCAGTGAAGTCGGGGGTTATGGCTACACCTTC. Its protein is CASSEVGGYGYTF.

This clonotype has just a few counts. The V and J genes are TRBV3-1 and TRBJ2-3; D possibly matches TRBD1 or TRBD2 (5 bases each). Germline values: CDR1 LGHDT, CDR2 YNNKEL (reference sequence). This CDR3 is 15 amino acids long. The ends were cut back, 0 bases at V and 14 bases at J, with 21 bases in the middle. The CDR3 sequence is CASSQDRGRSTPRYF. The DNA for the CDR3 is TGTGCCAGCAGCCAAGATCGGGGCAGGTCTACACCCAGGTATTTT.

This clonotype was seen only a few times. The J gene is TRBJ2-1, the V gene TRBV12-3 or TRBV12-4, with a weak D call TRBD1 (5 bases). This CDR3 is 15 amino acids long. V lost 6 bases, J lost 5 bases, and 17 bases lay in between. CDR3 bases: TGTGCCAGCAGACTCGGACATACGTTAGACAATGAGCAGTTCTTC. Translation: CASRLGHTLDNEQFF.

CDR3 coding DNA: TGTGCCAGCCAGCCAATGCCCCAGGGGGCTAGAGGCTACACCTTC. It encodes CASQPMPQGARGYTF. V is TRBV4-2 and J is TRBJ1-2; 8 bases map to TRBD1. Germline V gene lookup returns CDR1 LGHNA and CDR2 YNFKEQ. This CDR3 is built from 15 residues. With V trimmed by 8 bases and J by 8 bases, 16 bases remained unmatched.

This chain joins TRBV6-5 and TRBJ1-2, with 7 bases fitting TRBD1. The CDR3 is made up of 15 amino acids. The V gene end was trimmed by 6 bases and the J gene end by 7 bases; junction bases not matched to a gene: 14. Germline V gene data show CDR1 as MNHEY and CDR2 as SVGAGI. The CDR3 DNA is TGTGCCAGCAGCAAGGACAGGCAGACCTGGGGTGGCTACACCTTC. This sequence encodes CASSKDRQTWGGYTF.

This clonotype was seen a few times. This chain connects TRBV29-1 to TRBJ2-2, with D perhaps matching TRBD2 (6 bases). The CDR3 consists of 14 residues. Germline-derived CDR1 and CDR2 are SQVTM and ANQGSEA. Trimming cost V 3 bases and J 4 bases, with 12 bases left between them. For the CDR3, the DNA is TGCAGCGTTGAGCCCGTGGGGGGCACCGGGGAGCTGTTTTTT. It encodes CSVEPVGGTGELFF.

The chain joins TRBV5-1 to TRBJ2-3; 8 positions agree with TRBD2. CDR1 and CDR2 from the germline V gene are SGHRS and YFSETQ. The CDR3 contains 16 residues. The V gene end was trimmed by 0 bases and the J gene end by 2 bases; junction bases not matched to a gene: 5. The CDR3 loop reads CASSLVSGSPTDTQYF. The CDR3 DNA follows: TGCGCCAGCAGCTTGGTGAGCGGGAGCCCCACAGATACGCAGTATTTT. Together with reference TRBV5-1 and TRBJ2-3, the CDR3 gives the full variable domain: KAGVTQTPRYLIKTRGQQVTLSCSPISGHRSVSWYQQTPGQGLQFLFEYFSETQRNKGNFPGRFSGRQFSNSRSEMNVSTLELGDSALYLCASSLVSGSPTDTQYFGPGTRLTVL.

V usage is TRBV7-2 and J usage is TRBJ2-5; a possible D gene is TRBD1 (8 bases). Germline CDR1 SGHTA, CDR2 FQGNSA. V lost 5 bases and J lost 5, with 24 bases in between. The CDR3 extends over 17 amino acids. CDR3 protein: CASSLGGGRGRWETQYF. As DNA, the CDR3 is TGTGCCAGCAGCCTGGGCGGGGGCAGGGGGCGCTGGGAGACCCAGTACTTC. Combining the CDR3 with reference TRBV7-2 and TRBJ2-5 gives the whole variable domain GAGVSQSPSNKVTEKGKDVELRCDPISGHTALYWYRQSLGQGLEFLIYFQGNSAPDKSGLPSDRFSAERTGGSVSTLTIQRTQQEDSAVYLCASSLGGGRGRWETQYFGPGTRLLVL.